Listed below are T cell receptor beta chains from one sample, sequenced in a study of T cell responses to AZD1222 COVID-19 vaccine. Assay used: immunoSEQ multiplex PCR; TCRdb lists only in-frame clones, some missing. The data hold roughly 180,000 clones, with just over 90% observed a single time. The specimen comprised peripheral blood, sampled 28 days after the second AZD1222 dose. Every receptor here comes from an adult who received the AZD1222 COVID-19 vaccine. Both conserved end residues are part of each CDR3. D genes are given only for firm matches. A clone size is listed for some rows: how often the clone was seen (once, few, many), or a class if it is expanded.

v_call: TRBV11-2
j_call: TRBJ1-1
clone_size: .
d_call: TRBD1
cdr3_aa: CASSLDARTGMNTEAFF
cdr3_nt: TGTGCCAGCAGCTTAGATGCCCGGACAGGAATGAACACTGAAGCTTTCTTT

v_call: TRBV21-1
j_call: TRBJ2-3
clone_size: .
d_call: .
cdr3_aa: CAAAMGVSTDTQYF
cdr3_nt: TGTGCCGCAGCCATGGGGGTAAGCACAGATACGCAGTATTTT

v_call: TRBV23-1
j_call: TRBJ2-1
clone_size: .
d_call: TRBD1
cdr3_aa: CASSQREDRGNEQFF
cdr3_nt: TGCGCCAGCAGTCAAAGAGAGGACAGGGGCAATGAGCAGTTCTTC

v_call: TRBV30
j_call: TRBJ1-3
clone_size: .
d_call: TRBD1
cdr3_aa: CAWNRGRGDTIYF
cdr3_nt: TGTGCCTGGAACAGGGGGCGCGGGGACACCATATATTTT

v_call: TRBV6-1
j_call: TRBJ1-2
clone_size: .
d_call: .
cdr3_aa: CASSEAGNYGYTF
cdr3_nt: TGTGCCAGCAGTGAAGCCGGGAACTATGGCTACACCTTC

v_call: TRBV10-3
j_call: TRBJ1-5
clone_size: .
d_call: TRBD1
cdr3_aa: CAISETGGGNQPQHF
cdr3_nt: TGTGCCATCAGTGAGACAGGGGGTGGCAATCAGCCCCAGCATTTT

v_call: TRBV6-5
j_call: TRBJ1-2
clone_size: .
d_call: TRBD1
cdr3_aa: CASSQPQGAYGYTF
cdr3_nt: TGTGCCAGCAGTCAACCACAGGGGGCCTATGGCTACACCTTC

v_call: TRBV29-1
j_call: TRBJ1-2
clone_size: .
d_call: .
cdr3_aa: CSVVPTDSADNYGYTF
cdr3_nt: TGCAGCGTTGTCCCCACCGACAGCGCCGATAACTATGGCTACACCTTC

v_call: TRBV19
j_call: TRBJ2-6
clone_size: .
d_call: TRBD1
cdr3_aa: CASSPDRAGANVLTF
cdr3_nt: TGTGCCAGTAGCCCCGACAGGGCTGGGGCCAACGTCCTGACTTTC

v_call: TRBV6-1
j_call: TRBJ2-3
clone_size: .
d_call: .
cdr3_aa: CASSGRLSGVSTDTQYF
cdr3_nt: TGTGCCAGCAGTGGAAGGCTCTCTGGGGTCTCCACAGATACGCAGTATTTT

v_call: TRBV7-2
j_call: TRBJ2-5
clone_size: .
d_call: TRBD2
cdr3_aa: CASSPGLAGAHPMETQYF
cdr3_nt: TGTGCCAGCAGCCCCGGACTAGCGGGGGCCCACCCGATGGAGACCCAGTACTTC

v_call: TRBV10-3
j_call: TRBJ2-7
clone_size: few
d_call: TRBD2
cdr3_aa: CATNSGGDYEQYF
cdr3_nt: TGTGCCACCAATAGCGGGGGAGACTACGAGCAGTACTTC

v_call: TRBV18
j_call: TRBJ2-7
clone_size: .
d_call: TRBD1
cdr3_aa: CASSPWTGNSYEQYF
cdr3_nt: TGTGCCAGCTCACCCTGGACAGGGAACTCCTACGAGCAGTACTTC

v_call: TRBV19
j_call: TRBJ1-2
clone_size: .
d_call: TRBD1
cdr3_aa: CASLRQGWNYGYTF
cdr3_nt: TGTGCCAGTCTTCGACAGGGATGGAACTATGGCTACACCTTC

v_call: TRBV28
j_call: TRBJ2-3
clone_size: .
d_call: TRBD2
cdr3_aa: CASGTIPGDTQYF
cdr3_nt: TGTGCCAGCGGGACTATCCCGGGGGATACGCAGTATTTT

v_call: TRBV19
j_call: TRBJ1-1
clone_size: .
d_call: .
cdr3_aa: CASSIYRGMNTEAFF
cdr3_nt: TGTGCCAGTAGTATCTACCGGGGTATGAACACTGAAGCTTTCTTT

v_call: TRBV12-5
j_call: TRBJ1-2
clone_size: .
d_call: .
cdr3_aa: CASGSLMGLTYGYTF
cdr3_nt: TGTGCTAGTGGTTCCCTGATGGGCCTGACCTATGGCTACACCTTC

v_call: TRBV15
j_call: TRBJ1-2
clone_size: .
d_call: .
cdr3_aa: CATSRDFNQGISYGYTF
cdr3_nt: TGTGCCACCAGCAGAGATTTCAATCAAGGCATCTCCTATGGCTACACCTTC

v_call: TRBV4-2
j_call: TRBJ1-6
clone_size: .
d_call: .
cdr3_aa: CASSQEGYNSPLHF
cdr3_nt: TGTGCCAGCAGCCAAGAGGGCTATAATTCACCCCTCCACTTT

v_call: TRBV30
j_call: TRBJ1-1
clone_size: .
d_call: .
cdr3_aa: CAWSAGGVTEAFF
cdr3_nt: TGTGCCTGGAGTGCCGGAGGGGTCACTGAAGCTTTCTTT

v_call: TRBV19
j_call: TRBJ1-2
clone_size: .
d_call: .
cdr3_aa: CASSMTANYGYTF
cdr3_nt: TGTGCCAGTAGTATGACGGCTAACTATGGCTACACCTTC

v_call: TRBV7-9
j_call: TRBJ1-2
clone_size: .
d_call: TRBD1
cdr3_aa: CASSSGQGTNYGYTF
cdr3_nt: TGTGCCAGCAGCTCCGGACAGGGGACTAACTATGGCTACACCTTC

v_call: TRBV13
j_call: TRBJ1-3
clone_size: once
d_call: .
cdr3_aa: CASTSGQGLFSGNTIYF
cdr3_nt: TGTGCCAGCACCTCGGGGCAGGGCCTTTTCTCTGGAAACACCATATATTTT

v_call: TRBV5-4
j_call: TRBJ2-1
clone_size: .
d_call: .
cdr3_aa: CASTEGGAYNEQFF
cdr3_nt: TGTGCCAGCACCGAGGGTGGGGCCTACAATGAGCAGTTCTTC

v_call: TRBV6-2/TRBV6-3
j_call: TRBJ1-1
clone_size: .
d_call: TRBD1
cdr3_aa: CASSYRGPTEAFF
cdr3_nt: TGTGCCAGCAGTTACAGGGGGCCCACTGAAGCTTTCTTT